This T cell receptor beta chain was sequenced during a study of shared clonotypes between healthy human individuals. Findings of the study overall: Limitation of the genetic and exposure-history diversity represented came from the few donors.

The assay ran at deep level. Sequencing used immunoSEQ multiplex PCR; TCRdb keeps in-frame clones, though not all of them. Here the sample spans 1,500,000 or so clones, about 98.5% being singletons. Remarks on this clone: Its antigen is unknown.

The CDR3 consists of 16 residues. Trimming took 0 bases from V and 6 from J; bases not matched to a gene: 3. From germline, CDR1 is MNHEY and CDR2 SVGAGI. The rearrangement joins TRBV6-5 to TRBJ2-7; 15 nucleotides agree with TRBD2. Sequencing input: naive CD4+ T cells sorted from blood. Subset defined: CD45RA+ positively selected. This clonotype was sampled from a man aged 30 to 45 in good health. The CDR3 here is CASSYSWGLAGGEQYF. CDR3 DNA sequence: TGTGCCAGCAGTTACTCCTGGGGACTAGCGGGAGGCGAGCAGTACTTC.